This is a list of T cell receptor beta chains from one sample in a study of shared clonotypes between healthy human individuals. TCRdb keeps only in-frame clones here, not all; method: immunoSEQ multiplex PCR. The sample has approximately 700,000 clones, around four fifths seen once. Sequencing was performed on memory CD4+ T cells sorted from blood. These receptor sequences come from a woman aged 25 to 39 in good health. CDR3s leave out the opening cysteine and the closing phenylalanine or tryptophan.

v_call	j_call	cdr3_aa
TRBV13	TRBJ2-4	ASSPRQGLGIQY
TRBV5-8	TRBJ2-7	ASSRRSGAHAYEQY
TRBV7-9	TRBJ2-2	ASSVPGLSTGELF
TRBV9	TRBJ2-3	ASSAKGTQY
TRBV29-1	TRBJ2-7	SVEDRQGSFTEQY
TRBV6-5	TRBJ1-1	ASTQTANTEAF
TRBV4-1	TRBJ1-5	ASSQEPPPFSNQPQH
TRBV2	TRBJ1-2	ASRGGFRYGYT
TRBV7-9	TRBJ1-1	ASSLRQGGNTEAF
TRBV19	TRBJ2-7	ASSGGSEQY